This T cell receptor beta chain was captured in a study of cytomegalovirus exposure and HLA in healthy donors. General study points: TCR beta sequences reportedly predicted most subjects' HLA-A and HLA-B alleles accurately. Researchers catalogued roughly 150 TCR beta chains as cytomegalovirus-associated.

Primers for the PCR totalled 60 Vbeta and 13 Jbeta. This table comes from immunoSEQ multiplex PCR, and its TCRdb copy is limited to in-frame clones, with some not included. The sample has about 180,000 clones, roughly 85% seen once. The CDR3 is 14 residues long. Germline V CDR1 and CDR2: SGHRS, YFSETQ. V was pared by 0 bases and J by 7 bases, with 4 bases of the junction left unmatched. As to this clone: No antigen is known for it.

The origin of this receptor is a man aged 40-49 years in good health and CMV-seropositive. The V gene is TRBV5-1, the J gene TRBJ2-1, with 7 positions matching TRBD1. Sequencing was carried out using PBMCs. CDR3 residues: CASSLETGLNEQFF. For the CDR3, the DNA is TGCGCCAGCAGCTTGGAGACAGGGCTGAATGAGCAGTTCTTC.